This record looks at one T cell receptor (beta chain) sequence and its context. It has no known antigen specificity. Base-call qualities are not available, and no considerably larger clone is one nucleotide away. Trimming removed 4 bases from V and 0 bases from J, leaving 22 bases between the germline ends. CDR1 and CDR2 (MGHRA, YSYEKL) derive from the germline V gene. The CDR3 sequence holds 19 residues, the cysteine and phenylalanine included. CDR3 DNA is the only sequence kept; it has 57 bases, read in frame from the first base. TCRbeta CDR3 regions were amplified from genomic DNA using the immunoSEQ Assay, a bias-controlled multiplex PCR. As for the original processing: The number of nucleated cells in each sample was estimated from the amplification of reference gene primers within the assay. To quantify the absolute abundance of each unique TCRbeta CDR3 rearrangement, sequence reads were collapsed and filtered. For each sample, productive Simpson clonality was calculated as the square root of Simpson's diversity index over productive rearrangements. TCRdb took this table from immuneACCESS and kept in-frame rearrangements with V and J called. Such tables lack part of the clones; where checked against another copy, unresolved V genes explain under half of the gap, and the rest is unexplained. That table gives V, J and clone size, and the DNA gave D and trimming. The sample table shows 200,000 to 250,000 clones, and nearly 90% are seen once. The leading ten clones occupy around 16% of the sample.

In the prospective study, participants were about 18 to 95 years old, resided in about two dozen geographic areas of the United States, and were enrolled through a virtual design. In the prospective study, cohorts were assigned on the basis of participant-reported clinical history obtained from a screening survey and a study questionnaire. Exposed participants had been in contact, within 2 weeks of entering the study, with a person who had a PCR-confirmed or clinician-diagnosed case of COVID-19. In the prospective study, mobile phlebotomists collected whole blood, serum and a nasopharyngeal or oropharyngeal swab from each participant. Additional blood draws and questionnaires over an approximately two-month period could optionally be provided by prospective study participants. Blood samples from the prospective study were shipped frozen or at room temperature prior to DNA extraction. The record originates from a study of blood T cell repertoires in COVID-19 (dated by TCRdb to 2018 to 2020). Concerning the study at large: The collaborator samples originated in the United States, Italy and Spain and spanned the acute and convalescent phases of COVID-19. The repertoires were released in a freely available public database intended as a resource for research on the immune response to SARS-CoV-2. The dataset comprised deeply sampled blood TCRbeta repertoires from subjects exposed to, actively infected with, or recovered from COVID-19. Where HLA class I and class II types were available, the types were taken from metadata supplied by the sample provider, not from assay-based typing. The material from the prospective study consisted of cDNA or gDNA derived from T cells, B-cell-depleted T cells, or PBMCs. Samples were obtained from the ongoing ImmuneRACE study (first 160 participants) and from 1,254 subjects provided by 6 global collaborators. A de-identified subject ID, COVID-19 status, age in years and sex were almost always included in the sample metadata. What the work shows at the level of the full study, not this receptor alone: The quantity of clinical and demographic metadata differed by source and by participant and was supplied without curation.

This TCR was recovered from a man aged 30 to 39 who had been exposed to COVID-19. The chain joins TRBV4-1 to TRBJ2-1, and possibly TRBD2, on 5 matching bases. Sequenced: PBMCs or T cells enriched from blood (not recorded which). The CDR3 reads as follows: CASSPLGPGIKSSYNEQFF. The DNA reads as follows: TGCGCCAGCAGCCCCCTCGGACCGGGGATAAAAAGCTCCTACAATGAGCAGTTCTTC.